A selection of T cell receptor beta chains follows, all from one sample in a study of blood T cell repertoires in COVID-19. Profiled with immunoSEQ multiplex PCR; TCRdb holds only in-frame clones, not every one. Of 200,000 to 300,000 clones in the sample, 70% to 90% were seen once. The sample comprised peripheral blood. Every receptor here comes from a man in his thirties or forties with active or convalescent COVID-19. The CDR3 runs from the conserved cysteine through the conserved F or W. The order of the fields is V gene, D gene, clone size, J gene, CDR3 DNA, CDR3 protein. D genes are given only for firm matches. The size entry is marked missing in some rows and otherwise reads once, few, many or a size class.

TRBV4-1	TRBD1	NA	TRBJ1-2	TGCGCCAGCAGCCAAGGAACAGGGGAGTCCTATGGCTACACCTTC	CASSQGTGESYGYTF
TRBV7-9	NA	NA	TRBJ1-4	TGTGCCGGCAGAGAGTGGGGGGTCGGTGAAAAACTGTTTTTT	CAGREWGVGEKLFF
TRBV6-1	NA	NA	TRBJ1-2	TGTGCCAGCAGTGAATGGTCGACAAGAAGTGGCTACACCTTC	CASSEWSTRSGYTF
TRBV30	NA	NA	TRBJ1-3	TGTGCCTGGAGGCGACAGGCCGTCTCTGGAAACACCATATATTTT	CAWRRQAVSGNTIYF
TRBV27	TRBD1	NA	TRBJ2-7	TGTGCCAGCAGGCCGACAGGGGAGTACGAGCAGTACTTC	CASRPTGEYEQYF
TRBV29-1	TRBD1	NA	TRBJ1-4	TGCAGCGTAACCGGGACAGCAACTAATGAAAAACTGTTTTTT	CSVTGTATNEKLFF
TRBV19	NA	NA	TRBJ1-1	TGTGCCAGTAGTTTCGGGTCTGCTGAAGCTTTCTTT	CASSFGSAEAFF
TRBV6-5	NA	NA	TRBJ2-7	TGTGCCAGCACCATACAAAGGGGGGGATCTGGCGAGCAGTACTTC	CASTIQRGGSGEQYF
TRBV19	NA	NA	TRBJ2-1	TGTGCCAGTAGTATCTCCTTAACCCGGAGCCCATACAATGAGCAGTTCTTC	CASSISLTRSPYNEQFF
TRBV6-2/TRBV6-3	TRBD2	once	TRBJ2-5	TGTGCCAGCAGCTCCGATCAAGTCTGGACTAGATTAAAAGAGACCCAGTACTTC	CASSSDQVWTRLKETQYF
TRBV2	NA	NA	TRBJ1-1	TGTGCCAGCTCTCTCGGGGGGGGTCGAACTGAAGCTTTCTTT	CASSLGGGRTEAFF
TRBV5-1	TRBD1	NA	TRBJ1-5	TGCGCCAGCAGCTTGGGGACAGGGGGCAATCAGCCCCAGCATTTT	CASSLGTGGNQPQHF
TRBV19	TRBD1	NA	TRBJ1-5	TGTGCCAGTAGTGTCGACAGGGGTAGCAATCAGCCCCAGCATTTT	CASSVDRGSNQPQHF
TRBV6-5	TRBD2	NA	TRBJ2-2	TGTGCCAGCAGTTACGGACTAGCTCGCACCGGGGAGCTGTTTTTT	CASSYGLARTGELFF
TRBV5-8	TRBD1	NA	TRBJ1-2	TGTGCCAGCAGCGCAAGCCTACAACAGGGGGCGGCAATTTATGGCTACACCTTC	CASSASLQQGAAIYGYTF
TRBV7-9	TRBD1	NA	TRBJ2-7	TGTGCCAGCAGCTTAGTTGCGTCGGGACAGCCCTACGAGCAGTACTTC	CASSLVASGQPYEQYF
TRBV5-1	NA	NA	TRBJ1-1	TGCGCCAGCAGCACCTCCAGGGACATGAACACTGAAGCTTTCTTT	CASSTSRDMNTEAFF
TRBV11-3	NA	NA	TRBJ2-3	TGTGCCAGCAGCTTATCCGGGTTGGGCACAGATACGCAGTATTTT	CASSLSGLGTDTQYF
TRBV10-3	TRBD2	NA	TRBJ2-1	TGTGCCATCAGGAAAGAGCGGGGCCTCAATGAGCAGTTCTTC	CAIRKERGLNEQFF
TRBV6-6	TRBD1	NA	TRBJ1-2	TGTGCCAGCAGAACCGGGACAGGGTCGGGCTACACCTTC	CASRTGTGSGYTF
TRBV9	TRBD2	NA	TRBJ2-5	TGTGCCAGCAGCGTAGATCGTGCGGCTAGCGGGGAAACCCAGTACTTC	CASSVDRAASGETQYF
TRBV7-9	NA	NA	TRBJ1-6	TGTGCCAGCAGCCGGAGTGCTGGGTCCTATAATTCACCCCTCCACTTT	CASSRSAGSYNSPLHF
TRBV2	TRBD1	NA	TRBJ2-5	TGTGCCACGGGGGACAGGGACCTGGAGACCCAGTACTTC	CATGDRDLETQYF
TRBV9	NA	NA	TRBJ1-5	TGTGCCAGCAGCGCCGGCGGAGCGGACAATCAGCCCCAGCATTTT	CASSAGGADNQPQHF
TRBV2	NA	NA	TRBJ2-7	TGTGCCAGCAGTACCGGACAGCTCTCTTTTTACGAGCAGTACTTC	CASSTGQLSFYEQYF
TRBV30	NA	NA	TRBJ2-1	TGTGCCTGGAATCGCGCGGTACACAATGAGCAGTTCTTC	CAWNRAVHNEQFF
TRBV7-3	TRBD2	NA	TRBJ2-3	TGTGCCAGCAGCTATGGGACTAGCGGGAGCTACGGCACAGATACGCAGTATTTT	CASSYGTSGSYGTDTQYF
TRBV19	NA	NA	TRBJ2-1	TGTGCCAGTAGTAGAGCGAGGGGGGGCCGAGATGAGCAGTTCTTC	CASSRARGGRDEQFF
TRBV3-1/TRBV3-2	TRBD2	NA	TRBJ2-3	TGTGCCAGCAGCCAAGATCAGATTAGCGGGGGGCTGGCTAGCACAGATACGCAGTATTTT	CASSQDQISGGLASTDTQYF
TRBV18	NA	NA	TRBJ2-7	TGTGCCAGCTCACCTGGTATAGACACCTACGAGCAGTACTTC	CASSPGIDTYEQYF
TRBV5-4	NA	NA	TRBJ1-1	TGTGCCAGCAGCTTCCAGGTGAACACTGAAGCTTTCTTT	CASSFQVNTEAFF
TRBV5-1	TRBD2	NA	TRBJ2-3	TGCGCCAGCAGCTCTGGACTAGCGGGGGTCCTTGATACGCAGTATTTT	CASSSGLAGVLDTQYF
TRBV4-3	TRBD2	NA	TRBJ2-4	TGCGCCAGCAGGCAACTAGCGGGGGCAGCCAAAAACATTCAGTACTTC	CASRQLAGAAKNIQYF
TRBV6-5	NA	NA	TRBJ1-4	TGTGCCAGCGTGGGGGCGACTAATGAAAAACTGTTTTTT	CASVGATNEKLFF
TRBV6-2/TRBV6-3	NA	once	TRBJ1-4	TGTGCCAGCAGTTACGGGGGGAAACTGTTTTTT	CASSYGGKLFF
TRBV5-6	NA	NA	TRBJ1-1	TGTGCCAGCATCAGGGGACGAATGGGGACTGAAGCTTTCTTT	CASIRGRMGTEAFF
TRBV18	NA	NA	TRBJ1-6	TGTGCCAGCTCCCCAGGGGAGCATCACAATTCACCCCTCCACTTT	CASSPGEHHNSPLHF
TRBV7-2	NA	NA	TRBJ1-1	TGTGCCAGCAGCTTAGAGGCCAGGAGGCACACTGAAGCTTTCTTT	CASSLEARRHTEAFF
TRBV27	NA	NA	TRBJ2-3	TGTGCCAGCAAAACCGGGCCGGGAGCCCGCACAGATACGCAGTATTTT	CASKTGPGARTDTQYF
TRBV5-1	TRBD2	NA	TRBJ2-5	TGCGCCAGCAGCTTGGGTGCTAGCGGGGGGTTTGGACAAGAGACCCAGTACTTC	CASSLGASGGFGQETQYF
TRBV21-1	NA	NA	TRBJ2-1	TGTGCCAGCAGCATCTTAGCGGGGGTAGCGATCCTATCATACAATGAGCAGTTCTTC	CASSILAGVAILSYNEQFF
TRBV5-6	NA	once	TRBJ2-7	TGTGCCAGCAGCTATCTCGACGAGCAGTACTTC	CASSYLDEQYF
TRBV25-1	TRBD1	NA	TRBJ2-4	TGTGCCAGCAGTTACAGGGGGTCGAGAAACATTCAGTACTTC	CASSYRGSRNIQYF
TRBV7-8	TRBD2	few	TRBJ2-1	TGTGCCAGCAGCTTACGGACTAGCTCCTACAATGAGCAGTTCTTC	CASSLRTSSYNEQFF
TRBV27	NA	NA	TRBJ2-1	TGTGCCAGCAGCTACCGCGGACAGACCCAGGTCAATGAGCAGTTCTTC	CASSYRGQTQVNEQFF
TRBV30	TRBD1	NA	TRBJ2-7	TGTGCCTGGAGCGCCCCGGGACAGGGCGTTTACGAGCAGTACTTC	CAWSAPGQGVYEQYF
TRBV19	NA	NA	TRBJ1-6	TGTGCCAGTAGTAAAGGGGTATGGAATTCACCCCTCCACTTT	CASSKGVWNSPLHF
TRBV5-1	NA	NA	TRBJ1-2	TGCGCCCTCGAACTCTATGGCTACACCTTC	CALELYGYTF
TRBV6-6	TRBD1	NA	TRBJ1-5	TGTGCCAGCAGTCGACCCGGGACAGGGGGCCTTAGCAATCAGCCCCAGCATTTT	CASSRPGTGGLSNQPQHF
TRBV5-1	TRBD1	NA	TRBJ1-1	TGCGCCAGCAGCGCGACGACAGGGTTTTACACTGAAGCTTTCTTT	CASSATTGFYTEAFF
TRBV6-2/TRBV6-3	TRBD2	NA	TRBJ2-7	TGTGCCAGCAGTTACTCGCCCAGCGGGGGGTTCTACGAGCAGTACTTC	CASSYSPSGGFYEQYF
TRBV3-1/TRBV3-2	TRBD1	NA	TRBJ1-2	TGTGCCAGCAGCGAACAGGGGCACTATGGCTACACCTTC	CASSEQGHYGYTF
TRBV5-4	TRBD1	NA	TRBJ1-2	TGTGCCAGCAGGTCGGGACAGTTCCCTAACTATGGCTACACCTTC	CASRSGQFPNYGYTF
TRBV5-8	NA	NA	TRBJ2-7	TGTGCCAGCAGCTCGTGGGAGCCCCCGAGCAAGCAGTACTTC	CASSSWEPPSKQYF
TRBV6-5	TRBD1	NA	TRBJ1-4	TGTGCCAGCAGTTACTCCGGGACAGGGACTAATGAAAAACTGTTTTTT	CASSYSGTGTNEKLFF
TRBV3-1/TRBV3-2	TRBD2	NA	TRBJ2-5	TGTGCCAGCAGCCAGGGGCGGGGGTTTCAGAGAGAGACCCAGTACTTC	CASSQGRGFQRETQYF
TRBV30	NA	NA	TRBJ2-6	TGTGCCTGTCCCGCTGGGGCCAACGTCCTGACTTTC	CACPAGANVLTF
TRBV12-3/TRBV12-4	TRBD1	NA	TRBJ1-1	TGTGCCAGCAGCAGGACAGGGGACGCTTTCTTT	CASSRTGDAFF
TRBV7-9	TRBD1	few	TRBJ2-3	TGTGCCAGCAGCTTAGACAGGGGGTACACAGATACGCAGTATTTT	CASSLDRGYTDTQYF
TRBV5-1	NA	NA	TRBJ2-1	TGCGCCAGCAGCTTGGGGCGGGGTACTAGGTACAATGAGCAGTTCTTC	CASSLGRGTRYNEQFF